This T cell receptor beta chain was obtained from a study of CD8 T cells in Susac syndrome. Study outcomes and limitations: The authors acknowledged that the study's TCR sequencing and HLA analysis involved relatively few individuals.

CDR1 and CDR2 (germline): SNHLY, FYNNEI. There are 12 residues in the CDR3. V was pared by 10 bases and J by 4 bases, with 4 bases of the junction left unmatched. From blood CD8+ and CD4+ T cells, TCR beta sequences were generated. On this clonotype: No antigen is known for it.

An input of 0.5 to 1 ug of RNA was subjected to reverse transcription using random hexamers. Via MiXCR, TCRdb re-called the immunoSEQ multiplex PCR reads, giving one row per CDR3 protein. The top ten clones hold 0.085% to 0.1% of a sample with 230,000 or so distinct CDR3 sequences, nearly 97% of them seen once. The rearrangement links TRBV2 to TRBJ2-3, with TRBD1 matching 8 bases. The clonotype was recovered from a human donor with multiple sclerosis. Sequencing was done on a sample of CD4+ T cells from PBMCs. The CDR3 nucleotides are TGTGCCACCCAGGGACAGGCAGATACGCAGTATTTT. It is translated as CATQGQADTQYF.